This T cell receptor (beta chain) is from a study of T cell repertoires in cytomegalovirus infection. Study-level findings and limits: Cumulative public TCR beta family frequency identified CMV carriers with the relevant HLA.

The CDR3 totals 16 residues. Germline CDR1 reads SGHVT; CDR2 reads SQSDAQ. TCRdb re-analysed the reads in MiXCR, keeping a single row per CDR3 protein. In the table there are about 890,000 distinct CDR3 sequences, 31% of which are singletons. Details on this clonotype: As yet, its antigen is unknown. At one end, the junction sequence differs from germline, possibly due to a read error.

This chain uses TRBV7-4 with TRBJ2-3; D possibly matches TRBD1 or TRBD2 (5 bases each). The receptor was isolated from a human donor in good health (CMV status not recorded). Some clones in this sample may be carry-over from other donors' samples. Sequenced material: cultured CD8+ T cells from PBMCs, taken from culture after CMV antigen stimulation. The CDR3 coding sequence is TGTGCCAACAGCGCCCGGGGTAGGGGAGAGATAGATACGCAGTATTTT. Encoded protein: CANSARGRGEIDTQYF.